The clone carrying this T cell receptor beta chain came up once. The CDR3 loop spans 15 amino acids. V was pared by 5 bases and J by 0 bases, with 13 bases between. CDR1 is SNHLY and CDR2 is FYNNEI in the germline V gene. This entry is derived from a study of technical replicates of blood from a few donors. The protocol was immunoSEQ multiplex PCR, while the TCRdb copy is restricted to in-frame clones and leaves out a portion. Of fewer than 85,000 clones in the sample, approximately 91% were seen once. This chain links TRBV2 with TRBJ2-5; weak D call: TRBD1 (5 bases). The source of this sequence is a human donor in good health. Some clones in this sample may be carry-over from other donors' samples. The sequencing input was PBMCs. The CDR3 DNA sequence: TGTGCCAGCAGTATTACAGGTCCGTACCAAGAGACCCAGTACTTC. Translated, it gives CASSITGPYQETQYF.